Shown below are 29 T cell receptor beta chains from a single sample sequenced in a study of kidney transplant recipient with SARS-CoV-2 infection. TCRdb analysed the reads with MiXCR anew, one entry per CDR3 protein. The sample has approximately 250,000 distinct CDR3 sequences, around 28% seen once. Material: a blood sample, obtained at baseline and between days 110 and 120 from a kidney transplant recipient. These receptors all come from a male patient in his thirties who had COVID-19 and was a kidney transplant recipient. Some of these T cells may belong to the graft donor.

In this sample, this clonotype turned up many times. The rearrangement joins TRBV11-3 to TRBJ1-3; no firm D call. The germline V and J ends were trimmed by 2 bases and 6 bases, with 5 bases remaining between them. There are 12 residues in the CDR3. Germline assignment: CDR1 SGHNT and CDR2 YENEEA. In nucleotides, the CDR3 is TGTGCCAGCAGCTTATATGAAAACACCATATATTTT. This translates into CASSLYENTIYF.

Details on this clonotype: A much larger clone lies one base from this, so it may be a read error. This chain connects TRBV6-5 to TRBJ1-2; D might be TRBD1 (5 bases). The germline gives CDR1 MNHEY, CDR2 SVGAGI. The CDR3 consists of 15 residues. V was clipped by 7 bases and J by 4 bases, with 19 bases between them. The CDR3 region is CASNELQVLSYGYTF. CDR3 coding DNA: TGTGCCAGCAATGAACTACAGGTTTTGAGCTATGGCTACACCTTC.

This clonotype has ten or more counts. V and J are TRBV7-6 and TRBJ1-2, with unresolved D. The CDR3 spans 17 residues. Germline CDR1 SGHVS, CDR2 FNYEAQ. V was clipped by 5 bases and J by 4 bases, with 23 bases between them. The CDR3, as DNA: TGTGCCAGCAGCGGATCAGTTGAATCTCGAAAGACCTATGGCTACACCTTC. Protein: CASSGSVESRKTYGYTF.

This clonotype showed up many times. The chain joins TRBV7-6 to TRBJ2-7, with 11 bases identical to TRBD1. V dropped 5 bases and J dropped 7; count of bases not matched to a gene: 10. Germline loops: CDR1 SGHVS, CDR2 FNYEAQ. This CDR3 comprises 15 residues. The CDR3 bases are TGTGCCAGCAGCCCAACCGGGACAGGGGGGTTTGAGCAGTACTTC. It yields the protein CASSPTGTGGFEQYF.

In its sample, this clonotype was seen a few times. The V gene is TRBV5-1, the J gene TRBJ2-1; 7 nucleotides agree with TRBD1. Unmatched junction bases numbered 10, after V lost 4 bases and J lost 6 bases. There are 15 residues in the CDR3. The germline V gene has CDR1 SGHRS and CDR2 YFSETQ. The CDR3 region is CASSGAGGRANEQFF. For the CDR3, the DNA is TGCGCCAGCAGCGGGGCAGGGGGTAGGGCCAATGAGCAGTTCTTC. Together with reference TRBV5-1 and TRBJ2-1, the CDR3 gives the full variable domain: KAGVTQTPRYLIKTRGQQVTLSCSPISGHRSVSWYQQTPGQGLQFLFEYFSETQRNKGNFPGRFSGRQFSNSRSEMNVSTLELGDSALYLCASSGAGGRANEQFFGPGTRLTVL.

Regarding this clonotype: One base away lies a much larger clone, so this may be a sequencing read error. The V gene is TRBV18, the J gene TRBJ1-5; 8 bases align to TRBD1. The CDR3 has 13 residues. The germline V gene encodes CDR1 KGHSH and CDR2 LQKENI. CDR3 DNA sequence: TGTGCCGGCTCGGGACAGGACAATCAGCCCCAGCATTTT. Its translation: CAGSGQDNQPQHF.

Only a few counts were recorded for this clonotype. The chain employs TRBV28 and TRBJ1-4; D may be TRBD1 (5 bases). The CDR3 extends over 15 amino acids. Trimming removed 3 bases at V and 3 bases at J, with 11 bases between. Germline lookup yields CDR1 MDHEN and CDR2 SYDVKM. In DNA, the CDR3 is TGTGCCAGCAGTTTGGCAGGGATTTCTAATGAAAAACTGTTTTTT. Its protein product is CASSLAGISNEKLFF.

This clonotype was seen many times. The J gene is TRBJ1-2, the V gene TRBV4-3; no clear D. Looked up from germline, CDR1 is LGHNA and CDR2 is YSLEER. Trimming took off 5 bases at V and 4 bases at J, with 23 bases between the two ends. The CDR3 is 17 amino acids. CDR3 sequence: CASSLVGGRRKTYGYTF. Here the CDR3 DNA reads TGCGCCAGCAGCTTGGTAGGAGGACGTCGAAAGACCTATGGCTACACCTTC.

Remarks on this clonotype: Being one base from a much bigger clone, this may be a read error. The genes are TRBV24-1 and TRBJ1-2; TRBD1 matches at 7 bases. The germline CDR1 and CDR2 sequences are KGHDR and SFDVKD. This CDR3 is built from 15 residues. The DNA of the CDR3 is TGTGCCACCAGTGACGCCGGGACAGCTAACTATGGCTACATCTTC. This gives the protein CATSDAGTANYGYIF.

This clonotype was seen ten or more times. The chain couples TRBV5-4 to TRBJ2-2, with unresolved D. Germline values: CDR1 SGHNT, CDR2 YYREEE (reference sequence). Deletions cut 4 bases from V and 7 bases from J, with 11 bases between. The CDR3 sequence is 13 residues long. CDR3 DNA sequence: TGTGCCAGCAGCGGGGTTGGCGACGGGGAGCTGTTTTTT. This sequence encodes CASSGVGDGELFF.

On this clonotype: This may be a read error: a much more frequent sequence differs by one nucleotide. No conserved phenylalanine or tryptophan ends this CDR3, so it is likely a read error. The CDR3 region has the DNA TGTGCCAGCAGTTCGCAAGTAGGTGGGAGAAAGACCTATGGCTACACCCTC. Encoded protein: CASSSQVGGRKTYGYTL. The gene calls are TRBV6-6 and TRBJ1-2; D unresolved. V lost 4 bases, J lost 4 bases, and 22 bases lay in between. Germline V lookup: CDR1 MNHNY, CDR2 SVGAGI (reference sequence). This CDR3 has 17 residues.

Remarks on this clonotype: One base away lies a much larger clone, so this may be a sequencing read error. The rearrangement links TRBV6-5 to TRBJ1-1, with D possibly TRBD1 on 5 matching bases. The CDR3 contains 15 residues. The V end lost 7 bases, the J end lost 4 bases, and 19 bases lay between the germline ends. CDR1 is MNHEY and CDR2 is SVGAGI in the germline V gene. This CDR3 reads CASTPNQGISTEAFF. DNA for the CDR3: TGTGCCAGCACCCCAAACCAGGGAATTAGCACTGAAGCTTTCTTT.

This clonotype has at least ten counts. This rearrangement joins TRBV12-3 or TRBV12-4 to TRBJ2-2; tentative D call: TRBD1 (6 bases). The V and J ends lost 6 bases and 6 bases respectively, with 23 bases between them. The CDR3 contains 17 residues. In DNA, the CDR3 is TGTGCCAGCAGCTTTTCGGGACAAAATTATAGGTCCGGGGAGCTGTTTTTT. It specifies CASSFSGQNYRSGELFF.

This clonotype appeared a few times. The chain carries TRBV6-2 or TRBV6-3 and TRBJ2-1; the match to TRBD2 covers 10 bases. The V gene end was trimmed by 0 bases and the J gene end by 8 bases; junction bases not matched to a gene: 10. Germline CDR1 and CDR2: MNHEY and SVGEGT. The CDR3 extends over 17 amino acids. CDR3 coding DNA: TGTGCCAGCAGTTACTCCCTTACTAGCGGGACACTCGATGAGCAGTTCTTC. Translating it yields CASSYSLTSGTLDEQFF.

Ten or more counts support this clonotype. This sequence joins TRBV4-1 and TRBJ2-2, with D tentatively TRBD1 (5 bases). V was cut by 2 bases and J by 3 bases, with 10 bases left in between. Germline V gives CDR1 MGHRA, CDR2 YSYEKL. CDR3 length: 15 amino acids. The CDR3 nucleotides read TGCGCCAGCAGCCAACGGTTAGGGGACACCGGGGAGCTGTTTTTT. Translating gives CASSQRLGDTGELFF.

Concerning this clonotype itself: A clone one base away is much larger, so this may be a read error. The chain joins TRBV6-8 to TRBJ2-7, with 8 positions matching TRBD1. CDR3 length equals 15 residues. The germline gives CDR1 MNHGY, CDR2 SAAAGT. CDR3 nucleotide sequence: TGTGCCAGCAGTGACAGGGGACAGATCTCCTACGAGCGGTACTTC. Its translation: CASSDRGQISYERYF.

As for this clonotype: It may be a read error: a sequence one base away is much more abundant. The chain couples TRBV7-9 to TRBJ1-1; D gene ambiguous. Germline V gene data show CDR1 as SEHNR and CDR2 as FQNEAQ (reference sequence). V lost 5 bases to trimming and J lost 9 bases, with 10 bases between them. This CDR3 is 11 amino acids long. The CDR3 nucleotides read TGTGCCAGCAGCGGAGGCCGTAAAGCTTTCTTT. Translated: CASSGGRKAFF.

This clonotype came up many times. The CDR3 DNA reads TGTGCCAGCAGCTCAACTCATCCCATTTCAGGCTTGACCGGGGAGCTGTTTTTT. This encodes CASSSTHPISGLTGELFF. The V and J genes are TRBV3-1 and TRBJ2-2, with D unresolved. The CDR3 runs 18 residues. The V and J ends lost 5 bases and 5 bases respectively, with 24 bases between them. Per the germline V gene, CDR1 is LGHDT and CDR2 is YNNKEL (reference sequence).

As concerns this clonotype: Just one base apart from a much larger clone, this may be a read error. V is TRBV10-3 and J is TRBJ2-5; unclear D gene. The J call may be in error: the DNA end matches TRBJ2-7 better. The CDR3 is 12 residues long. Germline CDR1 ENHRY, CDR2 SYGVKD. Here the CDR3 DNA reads TGTACCATCAGTACGGGCTCCTACGAGCAGTACTTC. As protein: CTISTGSYEQYF.

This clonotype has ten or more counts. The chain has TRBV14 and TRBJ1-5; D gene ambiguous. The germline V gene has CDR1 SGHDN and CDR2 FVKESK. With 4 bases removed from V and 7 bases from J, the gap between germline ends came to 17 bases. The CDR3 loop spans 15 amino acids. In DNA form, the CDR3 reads TGTGCCAGCAGCCCTAAACCGCCGAAGGAGCAGCCCCAGCATTTT. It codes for CASSPKPPKEQPQHF.

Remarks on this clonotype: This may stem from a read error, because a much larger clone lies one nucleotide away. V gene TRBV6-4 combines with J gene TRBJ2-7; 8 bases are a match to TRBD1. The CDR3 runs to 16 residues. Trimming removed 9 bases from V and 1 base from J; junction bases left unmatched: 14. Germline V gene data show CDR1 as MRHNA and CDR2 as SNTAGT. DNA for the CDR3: TGTGCCAGACGTAGAATAGACCGGGACAGGTCCTACGAGCAGTACTTC. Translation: CARRRIDRDRSYEQYF.

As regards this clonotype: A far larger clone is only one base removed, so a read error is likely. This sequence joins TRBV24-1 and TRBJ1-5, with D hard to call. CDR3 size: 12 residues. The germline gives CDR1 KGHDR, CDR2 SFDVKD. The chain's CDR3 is CATSDPNQPLHF. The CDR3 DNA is TGTGCCACCAGTGATCCGAATCAGCCCCTGCATTTT.

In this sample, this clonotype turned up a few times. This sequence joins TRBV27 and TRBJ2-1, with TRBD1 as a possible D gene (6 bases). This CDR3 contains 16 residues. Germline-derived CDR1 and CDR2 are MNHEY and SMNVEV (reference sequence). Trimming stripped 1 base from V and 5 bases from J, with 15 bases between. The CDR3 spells CASSLFWGPRDNEQFF. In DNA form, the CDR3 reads TGTGCCAGCAGTTTATTCTGGGGGCCTAGGGACAATGAGCAGTTCTTC.

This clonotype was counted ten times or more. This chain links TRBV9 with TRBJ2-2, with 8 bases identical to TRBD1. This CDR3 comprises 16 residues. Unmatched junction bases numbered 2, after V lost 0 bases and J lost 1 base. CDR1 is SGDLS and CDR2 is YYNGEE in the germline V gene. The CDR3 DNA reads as TGTGCCAGCAGCGTAGCCGGGACAGGGAACACCGGGGAGCTGTTTTTT. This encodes CASSVAGTGNTGELFF.

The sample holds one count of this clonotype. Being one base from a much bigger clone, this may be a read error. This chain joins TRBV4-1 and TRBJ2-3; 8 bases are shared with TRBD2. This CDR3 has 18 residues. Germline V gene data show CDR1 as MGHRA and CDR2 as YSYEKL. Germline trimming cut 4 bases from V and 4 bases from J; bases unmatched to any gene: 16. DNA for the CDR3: TGCGCCAGCAGCCGTTTCAGGCCGAGCGGGAGAGTTCCAGATACGCAGTATTTT. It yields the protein CASSRFRPSGRVPDTQYF.

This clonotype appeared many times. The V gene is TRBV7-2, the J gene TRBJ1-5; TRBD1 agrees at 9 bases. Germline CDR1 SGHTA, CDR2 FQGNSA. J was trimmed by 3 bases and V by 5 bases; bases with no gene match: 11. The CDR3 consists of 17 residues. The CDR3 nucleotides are TGTGCCAGCAGCCCGGGGACAGGGAAATCCCTCAATCAGCCCCAGCATTTT. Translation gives CASSPGTGKSLNQPQHF.

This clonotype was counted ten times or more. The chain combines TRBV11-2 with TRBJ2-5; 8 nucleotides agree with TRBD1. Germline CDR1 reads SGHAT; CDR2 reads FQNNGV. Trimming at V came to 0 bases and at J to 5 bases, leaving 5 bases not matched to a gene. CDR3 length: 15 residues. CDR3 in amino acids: CASSLEGQGGETQYF. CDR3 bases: TGTGCCAGCAGCTTAGAAGGACAGGGAGGTGAGACCCAGTACTTC.

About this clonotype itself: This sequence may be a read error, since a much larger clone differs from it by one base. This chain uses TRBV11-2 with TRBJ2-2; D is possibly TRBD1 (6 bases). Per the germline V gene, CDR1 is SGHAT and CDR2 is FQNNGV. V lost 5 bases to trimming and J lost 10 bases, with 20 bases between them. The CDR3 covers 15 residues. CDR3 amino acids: CASSLRPGAVEELFF. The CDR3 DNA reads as TGTGCCAGCAGCCTGAGGCCAGGGGCGGTCGAGGAGCTGTTTTTT.

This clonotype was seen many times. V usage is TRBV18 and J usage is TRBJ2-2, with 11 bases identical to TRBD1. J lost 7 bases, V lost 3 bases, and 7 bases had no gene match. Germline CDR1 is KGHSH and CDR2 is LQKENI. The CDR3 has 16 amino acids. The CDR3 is CASSPDGQGAGGELFF. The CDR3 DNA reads TGTGCCAGCTCACCGGACGGACAGGGGGCTGGCGGGGAGCTGTTTTTT.